Following are 22 T cell receptor beta chains from one sample sequenced in a study of vaccination and CD4 T cells after COVID-19. Treatment denoted: approximately 10-day PBMC culture with coronavirus spike peptide pools or control peptides (ViraFEST assay). Cultured CD4+ T-cell DNA underwent Oncomine TCR Beta short-read sequencing. TCRdb passed the PCR reads through MiXCR, listing each CDR3 protein once. The repertoire consists of more than 15,000 distinct CDR3 sequences, with more than 55% occurring once and the leading ten covering 8% to 13%. These receptors have no identified antigens. The source material was CD4+ T cells from blood, cultured in vitro. The receptors here all came from a human donor who had recovered from COVID-19.

This chain connects TRBV20-1 to TRBJ1-1, with TRBD1 identical over 8 bases. V dropped 0 bases and J dropped 3; count of bases not matched to a gene: 6. The CDR3 runs 15 residues. Germline V CDR1 and CDR2: DFQATT, SNEGSKA (reference sequence). The CDR3 here is CSARDDRGSDTEAFF. CDR3 nucleotides: TGCAGTGCTAGAGACGACAGGGGATCGGACACTGAAGCTTTCTTT.

This clonotype was picked up a small number of times. The chain links TRBV7-3 to TRBJ1-6; no clear D. CDR1 is SGHTA, CDR2 FQGTGA, per germline. V was trimmed by 5 bases and J by 5 bases, leaving 7 bases between them. The CDR3 spans 13 residues. The CDR3 region has the DNA TGTGCCAGCAGCCCCAACAATAATTCACCCCTCCACTTT. This encodes CASSPNNNSPLHF.

This chain connects TRBV11-2 to TRBJ1-2; possible D gene TRBD1, 5 bases. This CDR3 is built from 14 residues. Germline values: CDR1 SGHAT, CDR2 FQNNGV. Trimming took off 5 bases at V and 5 bases at J, with 15 bases between the two ends. The CDR3 DNA sequence: TGTGCCAGCAGCCGCAGGGTGTCGATGTATGGCTACACCTTC. Translated, it gives CASSRRVSMYGYTF.

This clonotype was counted only a few times. The chain combines TRBV10-3 with TRBJ1-1; D remains ambiguous. Between the trimmed V and J ends, which lost 6 bases and 7 bases, there was a span of 9 bases. This CDR3 has 11 amino acids. CDR1 is ENHRY, CDR2 SYGVKD, per germline. The CDR3 coding sequence is TGTGCCATCAGGGAACAGAGTGAAGCTTTCTTT. Translation gives CAIREQSEAFF.

The V gene is TRBV3-1, the J gene TRBJ2-2, with D uncertain. Trimming pared 1 base from V and 6 bases from J, leaving 12 bases between. The CDR3 contains 15 residues. In germline, CDR1 is LGHDT, CDR2 YNNKEL (reference sequence). CDR3 DNA: TGTGCCAGCAGCCAAGGCGAAGGGTATCCCGGGGAGCTGTTTTTT. As protein: CASSQGEGYPGELFF.

The gene calls are TRBV7-2 and TRBJ1-4; possible D gene TRBD1, 6 bases. V gave up 4 bases and J gave up 7 bases, with 13 bases separating them. Germline assignment: CDR1 SGHTA and CDR2 FQGNSA. The CDR3 is 14 amino acids. For the CDR3, the DNA is TGTGCCAGCAGCTCGGCCGGGACACTTGAAAAACTGTTTTTT. Translation gives CASSSAGTLEKLFF.

This clonotype was counted a few times. The gene calls are TRBV20-1 and TRBJ1-5; D unclear. Trimming took 3 bases from V and 3 from J, leaving 9 bases between them. CDR3 size: 13 residues. In germline, CDR1 is DFQATT, CDR2 SNEGSKA (reference sequence). CDR3 bases: TGCAGTGCTAGTTCGGGCGACAATCAGCCCCAGCATTTT. Translated: CSASSGDNQPQHF.

The J gene is TRBJ2-2, the V gene TRBV24-1; tentatively, D is TRBD1 (6 bases). CDR1 is KGHDR and CDR2 is SFDVKD in the germline V gene. The CDR3 totals 14 residues. V lost 1 base and J 6 bases, leaving 8 bases between the germline ends. CDR3 in amino acids: CATSDLGGPGELFF. CDR3 DNA: TGTGCCACCAGTGATTTAGGGGGTCCCGGGGAGCTGTTTTTT.

This clonotype was seen only once. The chain links TRBV28 to TRBJ2-7, with TRBD1 matching 8 bases. V lost 4 bases to trimming and J lost 5 bases; unmatched junction nucleotides: 7. Per germline, CDR1 MDHEN and CDR2 SYDVKM. The CDR3 covers 14 residues. CDR3 coding DNA: TGTGCCAGCAGTTCGCCGACAGGGGCGGACGAGCAGTACTTC. It encodes CASSSPTGADEQYF.

This clonotype was seen just once. This chain links TRBV7-9 with TRBJ1-1; TRBD1 is a possible D gene (5 bases). The CDR3 totals 18 residues. V was cut by 1 base and J by 1 base, with 19 bases left in between. Germline CDR1 is SEHNR and CDR2 is FQNEAQ (reference sequence). The CDR3, as DNA: TGTGCCAGCAGCTTAGAGGAACCCTACGGGACGGCGAACACTGAAGCTTTCTTT. Its translation is CASSLEEPYGTANTEAFF.

The CDR3 loop is CASSLPGTSGRSETQYF. The CDR3 nucleotides read TGCGCCAGCAGCTTGCCTGGGACTAGCGGGAGGTCGGAGACCCAGTACTTC. The chain is built from TRBV5-1 and TRBJ2-5; 15 bases line up with TRBD2. The CDR3 consists of 17 residues. CDR1 is SGHRS and CDR2 is YFSETQ in the germline V gene. V was pared by 1 base and J by 5 bases, with 6 bases of the junction left unmatched.

The chain carries TRBV27 and TRBJ1-1; weak D call: TRBD1 (5 bases). CDR3 length: 14 amino acids. V dropped 7 bases and J dropped 1 base, with 13 bases sitting between them. Germline CDR1 is MNHEY and CDR2 is SMNVEV (reference sequence). The CDR3 loop is CASKYRGANTEAFF. The CDR3 region has the DNA TGTGCCAGCAAATATAGGGGAGCGAACACTGAAGCTTTCTTT.

This chain connects TRBV12-3 or TRBV12-4 to TRBJ1-2, with D tentatively TRBD1 (6 bases). This CDR3 is built from 14 residues. Deletions cut 3 bases from V and 1 base from J, with 9 bases between. The CDR3 loop reads CASSFRRGNYGYTF. DNA for the CDR3: TGTGCCAGCAGTTTTCGCAGGGGTAACTATGGCTACACCTTC.

V and J are TRBV7-9 and TRBJ2-1; D is undetermined. Looked up from germline, CDR1 is SEHNR and CDR2 is FQNEAQ (reference sequence). This CDR3 is built from 12 residues. V shed 1 base and J shed 4 bases, with 2 bases lying between them. CDR3 sequence (DNA): TGTGCCAGCAGCTTAGTATACAATGAGCAGTTCTTC. Translation gives CASSLVYNEQFF. The full variable domain, in which reference TRBV7-9 and TRBJ2-1 provide the parts outside the CDR3, is DTGVSQNPRHKITKRGQNVTFRCDPISEHNRLYWYRQTLGQGPEFLTYFQNEAQLEKSRLLSDRFSAERPKGSFSTLEIQRTEQGDSAMYLCASSLVYNEQFFGPGTRLTVL.

The V gene is TRBV28, the J gene TRBJ2-2; perhaps TRBD2 as D (6 bases). Deletions cut 8 bases from V and 9 bases from J, with 19 bases between. Germline CDR1 reads MDHEN; CDR2 reads SYDVKM. The CDR3 is made up of 14 amino acids. CDR3 coding DNA: TGTGCCAGCCAACGTGAAGGGAGGATCAGGGAGCTGTTTTTT. Its translation is CASQREGRIRELFF.

This sequence joins TRBV6-4 and TRBJ2-3; possibly TRBD1 for D (6 bases). The CDR3 runs to 14 residues. The germline gives CDR1 MRHNA, CDR2 SNTAGT. V shed 2 bases and J shed 5 bases, with 11 bases lying between them. The CDR3, as DNA: TGTGCCAGCAGTGACGGGGGCAGCTTAGATACGCAGTATTTT. The encoded protein is CASSDGGSLDTQYF.

The chain employs TRBV30 and TRBJ2-2, with D unresolved. Trimming left V 4 bases short and J 1 base short, with 10 bases between. The germline V gene has CDR1 GTSNPN and CDR2 SVGIG (reference sequence). CDR3 length: 14 residues. CDR3 nucleotides: TGTGCCTGGATACCTGGCGGGAACACCGGGGAGCTGTTTTTT. It specifies CAWIPGGNTGELFF. The full variable domain, completed using reference TRBV30 and TRBJ2-2, is SQTIHQWPATLVQPVGSPLSLECTVEGTSNPNLYWYRQAAGRGLQLLFYSVGIGQISSEVPQNLSASRPQDRQFILSSKKLLLSDSGFYLCAWIPGGNTGELFFGEGSRLTVL.

The chain joins TRBV19 to TRBJ2-3, with 12 positions matching TRBD2. Germline CDR1 reads LNHDA; CDR2 reads SQIVND (reference sequence). After removal of 5 bases from V and 6 bases from J, the junction contained 9 bases not matched to a gene. The CDR3 covers 16 residues. The CDR3 sequence is CASSETSGSGWDTQYF. DNA for the CDR3: TGTGCCAGTAGTGAGACTAGCGGGAGTGGGTGGGATACGCAGTATTTT.

The rearrangement links TRBV20-1 to TRBJ2-3; the D is unclear. The CDR3 has 16 residues. V shed 0 bases and J shed 6 bases, with 19 bases lying between them. Germline V gene sequence: CDR1 DFQATT, CDR2 SNEGSKA (reference sequence). The CDR3 here is CSARDRTQGPPDTQYF. For the CDR3, the DNA is TGCAGTGCTAGAGATCGTACCCAAGGACCCCCCGATACGCAGTATTTT.

This clonotype was counted a few times. The chain recombines TRBV25-1 with TRBJ2-2; 16 bases map to TRBD2. The CDR3 extends over 17 amino acids. CDR1 is MGHDK and CDR2 is SYGVNS in the germline V gene. V lost 4 bases to trimming and J lost 7 bases; unmatched junction nucleotides: 6. The CDR3 here is CASSVGLAGGPNGELFF. The CDR3 DNA reads TGTGCCAGCAGTGTGGGACTAGCGGGAGGGCCGAACGGGGAGCTGTTTTTT.

A few counts support this clonotype. The V call is TRBV19, the J call TRBJ1-1; TRBD1 is a possible D gene (6 bases). Trimming removed 4 bases from V and 5 bases from J, with 14 bases in between. The CDR3 has 14 residues. Per the germline V gene, CDR1 is LNHDA and CDR2 is SQIVND (reference sequence). CDR3 sequence reads: CASSTNRVLTEAFF. In DNA form, the CDR3 reads TGTGCCAGTAGTACAAACAGGGTTCTTACTGAAGCTTTCTTT.

This chain uses TRBV27 with TRBJ2-7; TRBD1 agrees at 10 bases. Germline-derived CDR1 and CDR2 are MNHEY and SMNVEV (reference sequence). CDR3 length equals 19 residues. Trimming cost V 5 bases and J 0 bases; bases outside gene matches: 16. The CDR3 DNA reads as TGTGCCAGCAGTACCTTGACGGGACAGGGGAGGATCGGCTCCTACGAGCAGTACTTC. It encodes CASSTLTGQGRIGSYEQYF.